This TCR beta chain was recorded in a study of blood T cells in healthy people across ages. V was pared by 6 bases and J by 1 base, with 6 bases of the junction left unmatched. This CDR3 spans 14 amino acids. Germline assignment: CDR1 DFQATT and CDR2 SNEGSKA (reference sequence). Primed by a sample-barcoded 5' primer and a J-beta primer mix, a second PCR proceeded for roughly 7 to 11 cycles. There were at least 2.5 million CDR3-containing paired-end reads obtained from each sample. TCRdb fed the 5' RACE reads into MiXCR, producing one record per CDR3 protein. The data hold about 900,000 distinct CDR3 sequences, with approximately 65% observed a single time.

The chain links TRBV20-1 to TRBJ2-3, with 8 bases aligning to TRBD2. What was sequenced was blood. The sequence was collected from a man between 25 and 39 years old in good health. Here the CDR3 DNA reads TGCAGTGCGGACTCCGGGGGGGGCACAGATACGCAGTATTTT. The encoded protein is CSADSGGGTDTQYF.